A selection of T cell receptor beta chains follows, all from one sample in a study of blood T cell repertoires in COVID-19. Profiled with immunoSEQ multiplex PCR; TCRdb holds only in-frame clones, not every one. The data contain 250,000 to 350,000 clones, roughly 80% of them singletons. The sample comprised peripheral blood. The receptor set was obtained from a woman between 45 and 60 years old with active or convalescent COVID-19. CDR3s include the opening cysteine and the closing phenylalanine or tryptophan. The D gene is left open where the match is weak. Clone size appears in some rows only: once, few, many, or a class for an expanded clone.

j_call | clone_size | d_call | v_call | cdr3_aa | cdr3_nt
TRBJ2-1 | once | . | TRBV30 | CAWSVNSLYNEQFF | TGTGCCTGGAGTGTAAACAGTCTCTACAATGAGCAGTTCTTC
TRBJ2-6 | . | . | TRBV27 | CASSSRGTLISGANVLTF | TGTGCCAGCAGCTCCCGAGGGACACTCATCTCTGGGGCCAACGTCCTGACTTTC
TRBJ1-6 | . | . | TRBV28 | CASSLPYNSPLHF | TGTGCCAGCAGTCTCCCCTATAATTCACCCCTCCACTTT
TRBJ1-1 | . | . | TRBV5-6 | CASSFRQPQRRGTEAFF | TGTGCCAGCAGCTTCCGACAGCCCCAAAGGAGAGGAACTGAAGCTTTCTTT
TRBJ1-5 | . | . | TRBV19 | CASTDRAASNQPQHF | TGTGCCAGTACGGACAGAGCTGCGAGCAATCAGCCCCAGCATTTT
TRBJ2-7 | . | TRBD2 | TRBV13 | CASSFWRERGAYEQYF | TGTGCCAGCAGCTTCTGGCGGGAGCGGGGAGCCTACGAGCAGTACTTC
TRBJ1-3 | . | . | TRBV9 | CASSFGTPRTGNTIYF | TGTGCCAGCAGCTTCGGGACACCCCGAACCGGAAACACCATATATTTT
TRBJ2-3 | many | . | TRBV30 | CAWRRGNTDTQYF | TGTGCCTGGCGGCGGGGCAACACAGATACGCAGTATTTT
TRBJ1-1 | once | TRBD1 | TRBV2 | CASRDRSTGGTEAFF | TGTGCCAGCAGGGATAGATCTACAGGGGGCACTGAAGCTTTCTTT
TRBJ1-1 | . | TRBD1 | TRBV6-6 | CASRTGTGTEAFF | TGTGCCAGCAGGACAGGGACCGGCACTGAAGCTTTCTTT
TRBJ1-4 | . | TRBD1 | TRBV7-9 | CASSSDRGRNEKLFF | TGTGCCAGCAGCTCAGACAGGGGTAGGAATGAAAAACTGTTTTTT
TRBJ2-1 | . | TRBD1 | TRBV28 | CASRTTGHEQFF | TGTGCCAGCAGAACGACAGGGCATGAGCAGTTCTTC
TRBJ2-2 | . | . | TRBV21-1 | CASSNSLLAAKDYTGELFF | TGTGCCAGCAGCAATTCCCTACTAGCGGCAAAGGATTACACCGGGGAGCTGTTTTTT
TRBJ2-2 | . | . | TRBV14 | CASSPWTRAGELFF | TGTGCCAGCAGCCCCTGGACCAGGGCCGGGGAGCTGTTTTTT
TRBJ2-3 | . | TRBD2 | TRBV11-2 | CASSLYFSGRSIDTQYF | TGTGCCAGCAGCTTATACTTTAGCGGGAGATCGATAGATACGCAGTATTTT
TRBJ1-5 | . | TRBD1 | TRBV30 | CAWGTDSNQPQHF | TGTGCCTGGGGGACAGATAGCAATCAGCCCCAGCATTTT
TRBJ2-1 | . | TRBD2 | TRBV5-4 | CASSSRLAGGNEQFF | TGTGCCAGCAGCTCGCGACTAGCGGGAGGCAATGAGCAGTTCTTC
TRBJ1-3 | . | . | TRBV4-1 | CASSQGAGKSGNTIYF | TGCGCCAGCAGCCAAGGGGCGGGTAAATCTGGAAACACCATATATTTT
TRBJ1-4 | . | . | TRBV7-9 | CASSSGGGKLFF | TGTGCCAGCAGCTCGGGGGGAGGAAAACTGTTTTTT
TRBJ1-2 | . | . | TRBV3-1/TRBV3-2 | CASSPLAQTSGYTF | TGTGCCAGCAGTCCATTGGCACAGACGAGCGGCTACACCTTC
TRBJ1-2 | . | . | TRBV29-1 | CSAPGGIDNYGYTF | TGCAGCGCCCCGGGGGGGATTGATAACTATGGCTACACCTTC
TRBJ2-7 | once | TRBD1 | TRBV5-1 | CASSLTGTGIYEQYF | TGCGCCAGCAGCCTGACCGGGACAGGCATCTACGAGCAGTACTTC
TRBJ1-2 | once | . | TRBV30 | CAWSQSPAGGGYTF | TGTGCCTGGAGTCAGTCTCCGGCGGGGGGTGGCTACACCTTC
TRBJ2-1 | . | . | TRBV5-1 | CASSLAEGPGSYNEQFF | TGCGCCAGCAGCTTGGCCGAGGGCCCAGGCTCCTACAATGAGCAGTTCTTC
TRBJ1-1 | few | . | TRBV19 | CASSSSGVVGTEAFF | TGTGCCAGTAGTTCGTCAGGGGTCGTTGGCACTGAAGCTTTCTTT
TRBJ1-2 | . | . | TRBV7-9 | CASSFPRAQGLHWDYGYTF | TGTGCCAGCAGCTTTCCCCGGGCCCAGGGGCTCCACTGGGACTATGGCTACACCTTC
TRBJ2-5 | . | TRBD2 | TRBV2 | CASSEGLAGGETQYF | TGTGCCAGCAGCGAGGGACTAGCGGGAGGAGAGACCCAGTACTTC
TRBJ1-1 | . | . | TRBV18 | CASSKDRNTEAFF | TGTGCCAGCTCAAAGGACAGGAACACTGAAGCTTTCTTT
TRBJ2-7 | . | . | TRBV27 | CASSPWTDFPSYEQYF | TGTGCCAGCAGTCCCTGGACAGATTTTCCTTCCTACGAGCAGTACTTC
TRBJ2-4 | . | TRBD2 | TRBV11-2 | CASSLGGTTLNIQYF | TGTGCCAGCAGCTTAGGGGGGACTACGCTAAACATTCAGTACTTC
TRBJ2-1 | . | TRBD2 | TRBV9 | CASSSGTSGRARTGEQFF | TGTGCCAGCAGCTCCGGGACTAGCGGGAGGGCCCGTACTGGTGAGCAGTTCTTC
TRBJ1-4 | once | . | TRBV2 | CASSDEGVNEKLFF | TGTGCCAGCAGTGACGAGGGGGTTAATGAAAAACTGTTTTTT
TRBJ2-1 | . | . | TRBV7-9 | CASSLPGNRGGPNEQFF | TGTGCCAGCAGCTTACCCGGAAACAGGGGAGGTCCCAATGAGCAGTTCTTC
TRBJ1-2 | . | TRBD1 | TRBV6-6 | CASTAGTGTYGYTF | TGTGCCAGCACCGCAGGGACAGGGACCTATGGCTACACCTTC
TRBJ2-7 | . | . | TRBV4-1 | CASSPSASASYEQYF | TGCGCCAGCAGCCCCTCGGCTAGCGCGAGCTACGAGCAGTACTTC
TRBJ2-1 | . | . | TRBV6-1 | CASSEGLPGEQFF | TGTGCCAGCAGTGAAGGACTCCCGGGTGAGCAGTTCTTC
TRBJ2-5 | . | TRBD2 | TRBV5-1 | CASSPGTSQETQYF | TGCGCCAGCAGCCCGGGGACTAGCCAAGAGACCCAGTACTTC
TRBJ2-1 | few | . | TRBV29-1 | CSVAGDSSYNEQFF | TGCAGCGTTGCGGGGGATAGCTCCTACAATGAGCAGTTCTTC
TRBJ2-3 | . | . | TRBV5-6 | CASSFGERTPSDTQYF | TGTGCCAGCAGCTTTGGTGAGCGGACTCCCTCCGATACGCAGTATTTT
TRBJ2-1 | . | . | TRBV5-4 | CASSFGTLLGNEQFF | TGTGCCAGCAGCTTCGGGACTCTTCTTGGAAATGAGCAGTTCTTC
TRBJ1-5 | . | . | TRBV10-1 | CASILLRRGAGNQPQHF | TGCGCCAGCATCCTCCTTCGCAGGGGCGCGGGCAATCAGCCCCAGCATTTT
TRBJ1-2 | . | . | TRBV20-1 | CSARMGNGYTF | TGCAGTGCTAGAATGGGCAATGGCTACACCTTC